This TCR beta chain was observed in a study of beta chain features in type 1 diabetes. cDNA synthesis used the whole RNA isolate, giving expressed TCRB sequences. TCRdb keeps only in-frame clones here, not all; method: immunoSEQ multiplex PCR. The repertoire has 150,000 or so clones, 9% to 10% of them found once; the top ten carry 0.65%. Germline V lookup: CDR1 MNHNS, CDR2 SASEGT. The ends were cut back, 6 bases at V and 3 bases at J, with 11 bases in the middle. The CDR3 extends over 13 amino acids. The source is a woman in her thirties or forties in good health. Sequenced: central memory CD4+ T cells from blood. The chain carries TRBV6-1 and TRBJ1-2, with unresolved D. The CDR3 here is CASREYQDYGYTF. The CDR3 region has the DNA TGTGCCAGCAGGGAATACCAGGACTATGGCTACACCTTC.